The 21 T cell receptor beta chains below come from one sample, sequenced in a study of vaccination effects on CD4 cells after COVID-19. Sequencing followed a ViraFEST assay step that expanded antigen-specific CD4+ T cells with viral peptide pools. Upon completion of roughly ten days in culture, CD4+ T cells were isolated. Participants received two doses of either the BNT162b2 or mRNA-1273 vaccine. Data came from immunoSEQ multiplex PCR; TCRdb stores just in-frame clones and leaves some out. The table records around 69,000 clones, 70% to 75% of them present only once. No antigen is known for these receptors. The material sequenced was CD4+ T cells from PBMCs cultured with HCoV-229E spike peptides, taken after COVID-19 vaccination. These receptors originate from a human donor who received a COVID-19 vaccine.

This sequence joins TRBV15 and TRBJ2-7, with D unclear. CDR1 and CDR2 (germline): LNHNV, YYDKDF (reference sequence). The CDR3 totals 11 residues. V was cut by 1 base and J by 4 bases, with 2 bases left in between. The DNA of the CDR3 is TGTGCCACCAGCAGAGGATACGAGCAGTACGTC. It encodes CATSRGYEQYV.

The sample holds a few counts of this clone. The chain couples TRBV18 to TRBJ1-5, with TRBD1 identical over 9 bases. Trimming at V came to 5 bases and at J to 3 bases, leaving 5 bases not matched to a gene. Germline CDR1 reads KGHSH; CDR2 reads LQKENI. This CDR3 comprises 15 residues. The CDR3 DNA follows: TGTGCCAGCTCAAGCACAGGGGGCTTCAATCAGCCCCAGCATTTT. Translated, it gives CASSSTGGFNQPQHF.

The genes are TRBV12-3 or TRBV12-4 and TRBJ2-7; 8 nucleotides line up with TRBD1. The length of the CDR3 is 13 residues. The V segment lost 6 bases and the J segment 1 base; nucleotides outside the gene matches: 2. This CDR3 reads CASRRTGSYEQYV. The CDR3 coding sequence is TGTGCCAGCAGGAGGACAGGGTCCTACGAGCAGTACGTC.

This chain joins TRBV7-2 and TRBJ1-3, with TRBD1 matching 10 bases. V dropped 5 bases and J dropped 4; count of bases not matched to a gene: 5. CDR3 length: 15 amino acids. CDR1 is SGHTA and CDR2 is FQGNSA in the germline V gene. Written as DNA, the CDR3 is TGTGCCAGCAGCAGACAGGGGGCGCAAGGAAACACCATATATTTT. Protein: CASSRQGAQGNTIYF.

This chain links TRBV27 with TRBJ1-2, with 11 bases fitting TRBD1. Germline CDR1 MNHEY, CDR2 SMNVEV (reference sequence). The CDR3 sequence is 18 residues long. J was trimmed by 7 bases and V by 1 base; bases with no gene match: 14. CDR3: CASSLFGTGGLPRGGYTF. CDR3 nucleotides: TGTGCCAGCAGTTTATTTGGGACAGGGGGACTCCCAAGGGGTGGCTACACCTTC.

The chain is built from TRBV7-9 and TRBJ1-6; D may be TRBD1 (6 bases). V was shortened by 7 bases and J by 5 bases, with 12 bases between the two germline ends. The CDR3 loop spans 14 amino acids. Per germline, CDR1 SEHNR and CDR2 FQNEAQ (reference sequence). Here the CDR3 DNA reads TGTGCCAGCAACCCCGGACAGCATAATTCACCCCTCCACTTT. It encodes CASNPGQHNSPLHF.

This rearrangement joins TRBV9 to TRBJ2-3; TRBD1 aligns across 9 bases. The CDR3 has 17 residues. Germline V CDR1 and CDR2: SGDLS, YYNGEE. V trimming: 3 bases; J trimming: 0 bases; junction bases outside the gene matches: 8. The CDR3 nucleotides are TGTGCCAGCAGCGCTCACGACAGGGGGGGGAGCACAGATACGCAGTATTTT. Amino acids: CASSAHDRGGSTDTQYF. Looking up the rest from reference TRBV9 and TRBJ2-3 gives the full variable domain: DSGVTQTPKHLITATGQRVTLRCSPRSGDLSVYWYQQSLDQGLQFLIQYYNGEERAKGNILERFSAQQFPDLHSELNLSSLELGDSALYFCASSAHDRGGSTDTQYFGPGTRLTVL.

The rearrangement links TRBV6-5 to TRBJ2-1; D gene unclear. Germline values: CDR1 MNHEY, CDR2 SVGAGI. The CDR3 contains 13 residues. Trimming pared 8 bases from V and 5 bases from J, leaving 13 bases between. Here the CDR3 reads CASHIIRDNEQFF. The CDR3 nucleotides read TGTGCCAGCCACATCATCAGAGACAATGAGCAGTTCTTC.

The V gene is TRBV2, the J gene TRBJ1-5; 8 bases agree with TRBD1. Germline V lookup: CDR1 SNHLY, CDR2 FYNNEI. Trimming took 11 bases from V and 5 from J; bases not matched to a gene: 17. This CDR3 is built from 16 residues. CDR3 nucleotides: TGTGCCGGCTACAGGGGGAGACAGTCGTCCTATCAGCCCCAGCATTTT. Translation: CAGYRGRQSSYQPQHF.

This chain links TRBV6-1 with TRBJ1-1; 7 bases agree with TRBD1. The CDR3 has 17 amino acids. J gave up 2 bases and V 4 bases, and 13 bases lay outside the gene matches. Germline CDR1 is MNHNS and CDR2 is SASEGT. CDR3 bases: TGTGCCAGCAGTGTCATGGTTACAGGGGCTGCTAACACTGAAGCTTTCTTT. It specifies CASSVMVTGAANTEAFF.

The CDR3 DNA reads as TGTGCCAGCTCACCAGTGGCGGGCCCGGGAGAGCAGTACGTC. Translation gives CASSPVAGPGEQYV. The chain is built from TRBV18 and TRBJ2-7; D might be TRBD2 (5 bases). V was pared by 2 bases and J by 7 bases, with 15 bases between. The CDR3 contains 14 residues. From germline, CDR1 is KGHSH and CDR2 LQKENI.

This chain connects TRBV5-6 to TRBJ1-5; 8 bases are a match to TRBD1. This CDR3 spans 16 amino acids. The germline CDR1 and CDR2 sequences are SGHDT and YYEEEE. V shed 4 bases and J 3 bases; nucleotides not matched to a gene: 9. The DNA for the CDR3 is TGTGCCAGCAGCGCTACCGGACAGGGAGTCAATCAGCCCCAGCATTTT. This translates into CASSATGQGVNQPQHF.

The CDR3 here is CASSYSRGSETQYF. The CDR3, as DNA: TGTGCCAGCAGTTACTCTAGGGGTAGCGAGACCCAGTACTTC. This sequence joins TRBV6-5 and TRBJ2-5, with D tentatively TRBD1 (5 bases). The germline CDR1 and CDR2 sequences are MNHEY and SVGAGI. V gave up 0 bases and J gave up 5 bases, with 10 bases separating them. The CDR3 has 14 amino acids.

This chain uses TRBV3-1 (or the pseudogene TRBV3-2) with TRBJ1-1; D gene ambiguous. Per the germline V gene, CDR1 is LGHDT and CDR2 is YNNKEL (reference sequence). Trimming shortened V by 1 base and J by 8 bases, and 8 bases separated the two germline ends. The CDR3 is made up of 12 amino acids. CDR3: CASSQGTREAFF. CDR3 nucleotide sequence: TGTGCCAGCAGCCAAGGAACCCGGGAAGCTTTCTTT.

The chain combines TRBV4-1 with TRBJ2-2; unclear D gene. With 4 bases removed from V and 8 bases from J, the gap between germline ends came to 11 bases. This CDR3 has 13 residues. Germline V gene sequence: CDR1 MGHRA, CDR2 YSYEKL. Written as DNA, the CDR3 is TGCGCCAGCAGCCCCGCCGGGCGGGGGGAGCTGTTTTTT. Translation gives CASSPAGRGELFF.

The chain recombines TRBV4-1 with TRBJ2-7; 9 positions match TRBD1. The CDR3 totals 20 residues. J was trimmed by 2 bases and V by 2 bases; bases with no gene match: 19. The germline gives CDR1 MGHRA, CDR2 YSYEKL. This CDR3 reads CASSQMDRGRPRPRTYEQYV. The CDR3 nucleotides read TGCGCCAGCAGCCAAATGGACAGGGGTAGACCCAGACCTAGAACCTACGAGCAGTACGTC.

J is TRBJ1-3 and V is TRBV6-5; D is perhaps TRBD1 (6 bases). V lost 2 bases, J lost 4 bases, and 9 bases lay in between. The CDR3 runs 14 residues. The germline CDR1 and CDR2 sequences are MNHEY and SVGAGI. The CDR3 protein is CASSYRDRGNTIYF. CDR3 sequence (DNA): TGTGCCAGCAGTTACCGCGACAGGGGAAACACCATATATTTT.

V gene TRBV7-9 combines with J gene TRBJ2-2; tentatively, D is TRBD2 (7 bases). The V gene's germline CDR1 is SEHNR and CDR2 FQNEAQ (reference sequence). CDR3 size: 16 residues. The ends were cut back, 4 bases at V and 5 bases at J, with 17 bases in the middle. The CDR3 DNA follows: TGTGCCAGCAGCTATCTCGGCGGGGGCCTTACCGGGGAGCTGTTTTTT. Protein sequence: CASSYLGGGLTGELFF.

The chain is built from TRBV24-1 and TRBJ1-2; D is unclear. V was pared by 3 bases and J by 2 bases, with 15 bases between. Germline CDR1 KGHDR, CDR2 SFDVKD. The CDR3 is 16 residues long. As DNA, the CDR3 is TGTGCCACCAGTGATCGGAGCTGGACGGGAAACTATGGCTACACCTTC. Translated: CATSDRSWTGNYGYTF.

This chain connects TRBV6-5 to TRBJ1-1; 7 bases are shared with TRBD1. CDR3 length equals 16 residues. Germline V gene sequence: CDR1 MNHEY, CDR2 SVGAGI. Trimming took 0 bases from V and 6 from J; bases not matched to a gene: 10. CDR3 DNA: TGTGCCAGCAGTTACTCGATAGGGGGCGCGGGCGCTGAAGCTTTCTTT. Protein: CASSYSIGGAGAEAFF.

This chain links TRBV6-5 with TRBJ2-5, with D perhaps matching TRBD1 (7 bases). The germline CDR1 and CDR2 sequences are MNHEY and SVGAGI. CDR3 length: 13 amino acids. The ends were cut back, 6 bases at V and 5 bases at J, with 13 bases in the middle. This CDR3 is CASSKGAGETQYF. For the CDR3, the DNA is TGTGCCAGCAGCAAGGGGGCGGGGGAGACCCAGTACTTC.